Listed below are T cell receptor beta chains from one sample, sequenced in a study of blood T cell repertoires in COVID-19. Here immunoSEQ multiplex PCR was the method, and the copy in TCRdb shows in-frame clones only, minus some. The sample carries about 310,000 clones, 90% recorded once. Source material: PBMCs or T cells enriched from blood (not recorded which). The origin of the receptors is a young woman with acute COVID-19. CDR3s include the opening cysteine and the closing phenylalanine or tryptophan. The D gene is left open where the match is weak. Clone size is stated in some rows and not others, as once, few, many or a class when expanded.

DNA,CDR3,D,J,V,size
TGTGCCAGCAGTTGGACAGTAAATCAGCCCCAGCATTTT,CASSWTVNQPQHF,NA,TRBJ1-5,TRBV6-4,NA
TGTGCCAGTTCCAGCGGGAGTGTCTACAATGAGCAGTTCTTC,CASSSGSVYNEQFF,TRBD2,TRBJ2-1,TRBV19,NA
TGTGCTAGTGGTGGACTAGCGGGAGGGGCAGATACGCAGTATTTT,CASGGLAGGADTQYF,TRBD2,TRBJ2-3,TRBV12-5,NA
TGTGCCAGCAGCCAAGAGGTAGGGGGCTACGAGCAGTACTTC,CASSQEVGGYEQYF,NA,TRBJ2-7,TRBV3-1/TRBV3-2,NA
TGTGCCAGCAGTGTACTATTCCCGGGACTAGCGGGCACAGATACGCAGTATTTT,CASSVLFPGLAGTDTQYF,TRBD2,TRBJ2-3,TRBV28,once
TGTGCCAGCTCACCCGGCGCGTCAGTACAGGGGGGAAGAGGAGATCAGCCCCAGCATTTT,CASSPGASVQGGRGDQPQHF,TRBD1,TRBJ1-5,TRBV18,NA
TGTGCCAGCAAAAGGGGATATAGCAATCAGCCCCAGCATTTT,CASKRGYSNQPQHF,NA,TRBJ1-5,TRBV28,once
TGTGCCAGCAGGGATCTAGGTGGGCAAGAGACCCAGTACTTC,CASRDLGGQETQYF,NA,TRBJ2-5,TRBV27,NA
TGTGCCAGCAGTGAATTCGTCGCGAGCTTCAGGCATCAGCCCCAGCATTTT,CASSEFVASFRHQPQHF,NA,TRBJ1-5,TRBV25-1,many
TGTGCCAGCAGTTTATCGGTTCGAGGGTGGGGGACTAGCGGGGTAGAAGAGCAGTTCTTC,CASSLSVRGWGTSGVEEQFF,TRBD2,TRBJ2-1,TRBV28,NA
TGTGCCAGCAGCTGGGGCGATGGCACTGAAGCTTTCTTT,CASSWGDGTEAFF,NA,TRBJ1-1,TRBV7-9,NA